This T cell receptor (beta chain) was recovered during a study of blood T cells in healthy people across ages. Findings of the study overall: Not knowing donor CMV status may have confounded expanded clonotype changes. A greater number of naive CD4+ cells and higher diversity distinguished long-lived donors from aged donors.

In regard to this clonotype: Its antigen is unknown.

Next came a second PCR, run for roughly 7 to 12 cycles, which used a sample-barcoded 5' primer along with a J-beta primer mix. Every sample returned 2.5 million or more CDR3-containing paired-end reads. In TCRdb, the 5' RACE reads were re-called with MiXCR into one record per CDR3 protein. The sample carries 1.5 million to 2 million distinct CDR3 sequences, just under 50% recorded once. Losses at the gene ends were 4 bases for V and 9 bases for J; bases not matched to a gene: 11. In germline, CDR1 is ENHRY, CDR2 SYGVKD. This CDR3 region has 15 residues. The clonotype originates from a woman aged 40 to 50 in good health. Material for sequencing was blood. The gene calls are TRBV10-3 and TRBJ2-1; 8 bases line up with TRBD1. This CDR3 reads CAISGEQGGFGEQFF. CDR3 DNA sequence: TGTGCCATCAGTGGGGAACAGGGGGGTTTCGGTGAGCAGTTCTTC.